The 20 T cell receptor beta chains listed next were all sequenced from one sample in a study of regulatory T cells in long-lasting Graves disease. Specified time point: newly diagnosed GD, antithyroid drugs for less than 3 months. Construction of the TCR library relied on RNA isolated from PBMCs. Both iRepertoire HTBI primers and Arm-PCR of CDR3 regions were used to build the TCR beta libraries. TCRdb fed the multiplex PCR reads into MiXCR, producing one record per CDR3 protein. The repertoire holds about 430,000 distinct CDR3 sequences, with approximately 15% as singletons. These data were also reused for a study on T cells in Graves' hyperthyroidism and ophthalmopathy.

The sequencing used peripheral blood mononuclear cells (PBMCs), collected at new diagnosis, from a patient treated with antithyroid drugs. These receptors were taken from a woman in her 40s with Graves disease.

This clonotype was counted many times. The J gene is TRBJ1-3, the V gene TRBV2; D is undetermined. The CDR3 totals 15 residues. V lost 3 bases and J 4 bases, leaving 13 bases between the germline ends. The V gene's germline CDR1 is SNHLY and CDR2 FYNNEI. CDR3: CASSDFRSAGNTIYF. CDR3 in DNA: TGTGCCAGCAGTGACTTTAGGTCGGCAGGAAACACCATATATTTT.

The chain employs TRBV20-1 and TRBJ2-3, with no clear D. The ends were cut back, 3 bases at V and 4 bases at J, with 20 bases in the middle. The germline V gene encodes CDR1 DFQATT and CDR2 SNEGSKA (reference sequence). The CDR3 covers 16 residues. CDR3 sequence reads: CSASGEEQATADTQYF. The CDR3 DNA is TGCAGTGCTAGCGGTGAAGAGCAGGCTACCGCAGATACGCAGTATTTT.

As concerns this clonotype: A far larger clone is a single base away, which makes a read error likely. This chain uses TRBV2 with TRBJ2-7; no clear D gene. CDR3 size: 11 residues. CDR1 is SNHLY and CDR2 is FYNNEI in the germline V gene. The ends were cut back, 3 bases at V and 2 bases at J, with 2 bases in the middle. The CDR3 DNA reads TGTGCCAGCAGTGAGACCTACGAGCAGTACTTC. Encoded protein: CASSETYEQYF.

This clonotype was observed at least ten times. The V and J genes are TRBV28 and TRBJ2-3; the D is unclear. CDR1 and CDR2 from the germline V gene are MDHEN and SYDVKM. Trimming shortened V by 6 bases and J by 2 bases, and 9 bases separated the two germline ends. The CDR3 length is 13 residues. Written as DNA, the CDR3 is TGTGCCAGCAGCTCGACCCCCACAGATACGCAGTATTTT. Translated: CASSSTPTDTQYF.

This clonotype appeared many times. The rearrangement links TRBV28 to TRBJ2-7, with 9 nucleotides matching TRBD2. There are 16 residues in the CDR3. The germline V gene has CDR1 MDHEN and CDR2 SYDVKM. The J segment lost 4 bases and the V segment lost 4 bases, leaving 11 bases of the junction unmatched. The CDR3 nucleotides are TGTGCCAGCAGTTCTACTTCTAGCGGGATTCTGTACGAGCAGTACTTC. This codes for CASSSTSSGILYEQYF.

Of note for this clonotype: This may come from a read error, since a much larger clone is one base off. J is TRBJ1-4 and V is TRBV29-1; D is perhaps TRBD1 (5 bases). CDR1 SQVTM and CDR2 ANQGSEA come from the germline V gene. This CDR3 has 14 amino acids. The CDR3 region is CSVLGGTGNEKPFF. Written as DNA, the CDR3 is TGCAGCGTTCTCGGCGGGACCGGTAATGAAAAACCGTTTTTT.

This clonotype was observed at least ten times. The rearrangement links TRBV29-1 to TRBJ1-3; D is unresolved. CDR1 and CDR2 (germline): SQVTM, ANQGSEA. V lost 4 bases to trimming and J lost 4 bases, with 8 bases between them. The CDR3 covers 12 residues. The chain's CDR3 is CSVAEVGNTIYF. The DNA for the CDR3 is TGCAGCGTTGCGGAAGTAGGAAACACCATATATTTT.

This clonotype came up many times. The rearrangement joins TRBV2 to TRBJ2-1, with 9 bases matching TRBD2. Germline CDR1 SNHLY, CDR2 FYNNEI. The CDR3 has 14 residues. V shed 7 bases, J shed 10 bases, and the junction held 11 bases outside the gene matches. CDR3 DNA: TGTGCCAGCACCTTAAGGCGGGGGGGGCAGGAGCAGTTCTTC. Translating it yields CASTLRRGGQEQFF.

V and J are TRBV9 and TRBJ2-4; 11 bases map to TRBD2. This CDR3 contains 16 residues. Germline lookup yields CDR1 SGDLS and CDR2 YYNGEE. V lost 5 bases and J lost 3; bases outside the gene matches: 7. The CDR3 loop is CASSTLAGADKNIQYF. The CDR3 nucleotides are TGTGCCAGCAGTACACTAGCGGGAGCCGACAAAAACATTCAGTACTTC.

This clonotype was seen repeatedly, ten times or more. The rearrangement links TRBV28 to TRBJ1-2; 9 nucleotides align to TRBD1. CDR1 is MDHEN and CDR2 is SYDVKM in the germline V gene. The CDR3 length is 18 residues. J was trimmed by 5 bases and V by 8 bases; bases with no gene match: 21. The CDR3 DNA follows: TGTGCCAGCGAATCTTCAGGGGACAGGGCCAAACCGGGATATGGCTACACCTTC. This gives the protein CASESSGDRAKPGYGYTF.

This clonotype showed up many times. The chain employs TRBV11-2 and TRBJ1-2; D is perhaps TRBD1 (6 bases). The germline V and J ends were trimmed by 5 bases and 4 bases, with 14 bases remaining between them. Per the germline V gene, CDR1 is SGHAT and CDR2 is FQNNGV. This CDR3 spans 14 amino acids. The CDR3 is CASSPSGGLYGYTF. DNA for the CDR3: TGTGCCAGCAGCCCATCGGGGGGCCTCTATGGCTACACCTTC.

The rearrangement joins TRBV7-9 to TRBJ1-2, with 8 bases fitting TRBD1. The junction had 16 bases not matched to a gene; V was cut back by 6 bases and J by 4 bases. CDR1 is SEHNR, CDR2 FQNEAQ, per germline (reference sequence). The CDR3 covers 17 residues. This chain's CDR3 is CASRSTGQGAPGYGYTF. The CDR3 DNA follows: TGTGCCAGCAGGTCTACCGGACAGGGTGCCCCGGGCTATGGCTACACCTTC. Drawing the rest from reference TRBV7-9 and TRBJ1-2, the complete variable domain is DTGVSQNPRHKITKRGQNVTFRCDPISEHNRLYWYRQTLGQGPEFLTYFQNEAQLEKSRLLSDRFSAERPKGSFSTLEIQRTEQGDSAMYLCASRSTGQGAPGYGYTFGSGTRLTVV.

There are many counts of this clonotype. The CDR3 sequence is CASSPKEATSGSTSLSPYNEQFF. The CDR3 nucleotides read TGTGCCAGCAGTCCAAAAGAGGCTACTAGCGGGAGCACTTCGTTGTCTCCCTACAATGAGCAGTTCTTC. The genes are TRBV28 and TRBJ2-1; 11 bases fit TRBD2. J lost 2 bases, V lost 5 bases, and 26 bases had no gene match. The CDR3 spans 23 residues. The germline V gene has CDR1 MDHEN and CDR2 SYDVKM. Based on the CDR3 plus reference TRBV28 and TRBJ2-1, the full variable domain is DVKVTQSSRYLVKRTGEKVFLECVQDMDHENMFWYRQDPGLGLRLIYFSYDVKMKEKGDIPEGYSVSREKKERFSLILESASTNQTSMYLCASSPKEATSGSTSLSPYNEQFFGPGTRLTVL.

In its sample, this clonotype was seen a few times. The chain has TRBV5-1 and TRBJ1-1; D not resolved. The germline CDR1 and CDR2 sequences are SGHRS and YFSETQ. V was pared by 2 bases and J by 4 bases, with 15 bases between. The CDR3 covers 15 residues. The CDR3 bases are TGCGCCAGCAGCTTACATGGAGGGTACGGCACTGAAGCTTTCTTT. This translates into CASSLHGGYGTEAFF. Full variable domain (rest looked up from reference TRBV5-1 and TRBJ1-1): KAGVTQTPRYLIKTRGQQVTLSCSPISGHRSVSWYQQTPGQGLQFLFEYFSETQRNKGNFPGRFSGRQFSNSRSEMNVSTLELGDSALYLCASSLHGGYGTEAFFGQGTRLTVV.

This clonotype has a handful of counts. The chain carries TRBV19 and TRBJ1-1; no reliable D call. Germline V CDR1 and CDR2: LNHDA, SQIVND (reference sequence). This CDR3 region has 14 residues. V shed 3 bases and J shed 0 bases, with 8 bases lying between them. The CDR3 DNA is TGTGCCAGTAGTATTGGGAGGTTGAACACTGAAGCTTTCTTT. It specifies CASSIGRLNTEAFF.

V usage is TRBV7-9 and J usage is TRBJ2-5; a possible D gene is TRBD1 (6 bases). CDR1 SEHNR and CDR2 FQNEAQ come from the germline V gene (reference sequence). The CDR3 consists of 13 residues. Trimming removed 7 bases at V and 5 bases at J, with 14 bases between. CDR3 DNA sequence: TGTGCCAGCAACCTCAGGGGAGTGGAGACCCAGTACTTC. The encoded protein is CASNLRGVETQYF.

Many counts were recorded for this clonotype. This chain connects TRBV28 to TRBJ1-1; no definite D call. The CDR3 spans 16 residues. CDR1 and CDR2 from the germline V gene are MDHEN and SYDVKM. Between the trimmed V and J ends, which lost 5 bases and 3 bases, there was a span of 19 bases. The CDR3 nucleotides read TGTGCCAGCAGTGAAACCGCCCCAGGCGGGGACACTGAAGCTTTCTTT. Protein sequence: CASSETAPGGDTEAFF. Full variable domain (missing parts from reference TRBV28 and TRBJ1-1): DVKVTQSSRYLVKRTGEKVFLECVQDMDHENMFWYRQDPGLGLRLIYFSYDVKMKEKGDIPEGYSVSREKKERFSLILESASTNQTSMYLCASSETAPGGDTEAFFGQGTRLTVV.

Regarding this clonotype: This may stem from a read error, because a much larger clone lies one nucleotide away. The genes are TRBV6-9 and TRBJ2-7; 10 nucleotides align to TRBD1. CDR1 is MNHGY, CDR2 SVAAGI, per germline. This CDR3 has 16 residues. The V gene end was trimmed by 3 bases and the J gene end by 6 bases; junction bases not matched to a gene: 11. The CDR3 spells CASSYSSRTGGAEQYF. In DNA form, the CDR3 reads TGTGCCAGCAGTTACAGTAGTAGGACAGGGGGAGCCGAGCAGTACTTC.

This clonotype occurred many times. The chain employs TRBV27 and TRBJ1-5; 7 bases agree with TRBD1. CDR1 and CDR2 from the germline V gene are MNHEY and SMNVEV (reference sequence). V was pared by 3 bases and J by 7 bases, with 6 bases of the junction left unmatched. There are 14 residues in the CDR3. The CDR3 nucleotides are TGTGCCAGCAGTTTCGGACAGGACGGACAGCCCCAGCATTTT. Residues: CASSFGQDGQPQHF.

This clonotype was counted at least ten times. CDR3 nucleotide sequence: TGTGCCAGCTCACCACCGGCAAGCGGGAGGTCGAGCGAGCAGTACTTC. Encoded protein: CASSPPASGRSSEQYF. The rearrangement uses TRBV18 and TRBJ2-7, with 9 nucleotides matching TRBD2. The CDR3 contains 16 residues. CDR1 is KGHSH and CDR2 is LQKENI in the germline V gene. V dropped 0 bases and J dropped 6; count of bases not matched to a gene: 9. Full variable domain (rest looked up from reference TRBV18 and TRBJ2-7): NAGVMQNPRHLVRRRGQEARLRCSPMKGHSHVYWYRQLPEEGLKFMVYLQKENIIDESGMPKERFSAEFPKEGPSILRIQQVVRGDSAAYFCASSPPASGRSSEQYFGPGTRLTVT.